One T cell receptor beta chain is described in this entry. What it binds is unknown. The selected patients with pancreatic ductal adenocarcinoma had surgery but no neoadjuvant therapy. Clones were sequenced by immunoSEQ multiplex PCR, and TCRdb holds only the in-frame ones, with some missing. The data show tens of thousands of clones, 85% to 95% seen once. This entry belongs to a study of T cells in pancreatic ductal adenocarcinoma. Between the trimmed V and J ends, which lost 5 bases and 10 bases, there was a span of 21 bases. CDR1 and CDR2 (germline): MNHEY, SVGAGI. This CDR3 comprises 15 residues. Whole-study findings and limits: The resected pancreatic cancer cohort was biased toward the minority with early-stage disease.

What was sequenced was PBMCs. This TCR was recovered from a human donor with pancreatic ductal adenocarcinoma. The chain has TRBV6-5 and TRBJ2-1; tentatively, D is TRBD2 (7 bases). CDR3 in DNA: TGTGCCAGCAGTACTCCGGGGGCTAGCGGACGGGAGCAGTTCTTC. Amino acid sequence: CASSTPGASGREQFF.